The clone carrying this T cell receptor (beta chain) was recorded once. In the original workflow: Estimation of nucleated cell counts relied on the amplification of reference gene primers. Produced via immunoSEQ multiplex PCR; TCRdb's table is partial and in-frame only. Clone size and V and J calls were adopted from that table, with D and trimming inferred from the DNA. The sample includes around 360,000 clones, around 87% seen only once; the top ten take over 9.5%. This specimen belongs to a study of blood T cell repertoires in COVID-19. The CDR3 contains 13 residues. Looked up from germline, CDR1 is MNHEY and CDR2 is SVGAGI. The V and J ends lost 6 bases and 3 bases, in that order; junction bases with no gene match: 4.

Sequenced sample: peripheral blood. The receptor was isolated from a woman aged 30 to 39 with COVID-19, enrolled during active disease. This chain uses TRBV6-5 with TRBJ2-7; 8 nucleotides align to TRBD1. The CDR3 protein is CASRRTGIYEQYF. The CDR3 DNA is TGTGCCAGCAGACGGACAGGGATCTACGAGCAGTACTTC.